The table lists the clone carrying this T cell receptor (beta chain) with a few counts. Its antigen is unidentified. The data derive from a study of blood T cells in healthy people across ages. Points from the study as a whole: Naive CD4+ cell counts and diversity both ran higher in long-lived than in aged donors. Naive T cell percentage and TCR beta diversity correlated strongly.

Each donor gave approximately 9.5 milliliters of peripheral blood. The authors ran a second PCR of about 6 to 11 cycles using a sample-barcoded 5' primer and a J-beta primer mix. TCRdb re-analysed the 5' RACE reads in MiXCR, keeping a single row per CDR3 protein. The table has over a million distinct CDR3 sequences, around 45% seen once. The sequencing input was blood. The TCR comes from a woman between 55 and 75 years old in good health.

The CDR3 bases are TGCGCCAGCAGCCATCGGACTAGCGGGAGTGCAGATACGCAGTATTTT. This gives the protein CASSHRTSGSADTQYF. The gene calls are TRBV5-1 and TRBJ2-3, with TRBD2 identical over 13 bases. The length of the CDR3 is 16 residues. Germline V gene sequence: CDR1 SGHRS, CDR2 YFSETQ. J gave up 4 bases and V 4 bases, and 6 bases lay outside the gene matches.